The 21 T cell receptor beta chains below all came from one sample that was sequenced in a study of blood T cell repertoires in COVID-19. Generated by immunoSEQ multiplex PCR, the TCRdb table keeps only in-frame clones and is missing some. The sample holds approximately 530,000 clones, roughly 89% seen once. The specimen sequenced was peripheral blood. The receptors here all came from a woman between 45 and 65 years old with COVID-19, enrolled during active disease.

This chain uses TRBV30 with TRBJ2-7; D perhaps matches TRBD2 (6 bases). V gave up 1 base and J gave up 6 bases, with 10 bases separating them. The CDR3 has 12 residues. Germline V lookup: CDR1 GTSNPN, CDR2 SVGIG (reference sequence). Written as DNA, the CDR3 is TGTGCCTGGAGTGGGCTCGGGGGCGAGCAGTACTTC. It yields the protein CAWSGLGGEQYF.

CDR3 protein: CASSLITPPLSGNTIYF. CDR3 nucleotides: TGTGCCAGCAGCTTAATAACCCCGCCACTCTCTGGAAACACCATATATTTT. This chain connects TRBV13 to TRBJ1-3, with D uncertain. This CDR3 is 17 amino acids long. V was clipped by 2 bases and J by 0 bases, with 14 bases between them. CDR1 PRHDT and CDR2 FYEKMQ come from the germline V gene (reference sequence).

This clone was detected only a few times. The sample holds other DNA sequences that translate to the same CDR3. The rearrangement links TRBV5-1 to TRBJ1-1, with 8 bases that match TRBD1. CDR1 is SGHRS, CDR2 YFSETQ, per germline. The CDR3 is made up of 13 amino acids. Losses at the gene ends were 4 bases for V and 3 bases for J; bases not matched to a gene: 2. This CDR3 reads CASSLQGDTEAFF. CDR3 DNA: TGCGCCAGCAGCCTACAGGGGGACACTGAAGCTTTCTTT.

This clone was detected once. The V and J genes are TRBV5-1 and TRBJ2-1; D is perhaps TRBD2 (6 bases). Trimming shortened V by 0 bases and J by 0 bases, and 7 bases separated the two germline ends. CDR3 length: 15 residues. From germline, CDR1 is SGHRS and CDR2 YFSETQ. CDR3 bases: TGCGCCAGCAGCTTGGCGGGACTCTCCTACAATGAGCAGTTCTTC. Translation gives CASSLAGLSYNEQFF.

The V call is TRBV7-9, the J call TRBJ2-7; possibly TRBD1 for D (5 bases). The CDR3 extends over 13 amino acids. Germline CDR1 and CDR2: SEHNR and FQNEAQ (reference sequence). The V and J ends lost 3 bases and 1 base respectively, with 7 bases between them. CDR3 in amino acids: CASSLDISYEQYF. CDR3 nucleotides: TGTGCCAGCAGCTTGGACATATCCTACGAGCAGTACTTC.

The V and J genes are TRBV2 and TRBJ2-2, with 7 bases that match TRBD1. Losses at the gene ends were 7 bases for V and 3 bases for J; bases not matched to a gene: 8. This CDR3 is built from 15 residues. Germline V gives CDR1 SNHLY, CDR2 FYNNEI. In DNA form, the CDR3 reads TGTGCCAGCACTCGAGGTGACAGGGACACCGGGGAGCTGTTTTTT. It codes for CASTRGDRDTGELFF.

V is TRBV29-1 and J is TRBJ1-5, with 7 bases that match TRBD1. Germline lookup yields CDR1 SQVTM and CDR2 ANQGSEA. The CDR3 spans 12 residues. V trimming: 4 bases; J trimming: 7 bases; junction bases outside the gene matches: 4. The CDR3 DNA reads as TGCAGCGTTGGCCAGGGGGAGCAGCCCCAGCATTTT. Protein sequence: CSVGQGEQPQHF.

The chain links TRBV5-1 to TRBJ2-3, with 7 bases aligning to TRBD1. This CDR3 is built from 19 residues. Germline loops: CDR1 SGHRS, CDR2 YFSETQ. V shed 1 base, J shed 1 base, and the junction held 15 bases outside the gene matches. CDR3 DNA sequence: TGCGCCAGCAGCTTGAGAGGGACAGCAATTCACCGGGGCACAGATACGCAGTATTTT. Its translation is CASSLRGTAIHRGTDTQYF.

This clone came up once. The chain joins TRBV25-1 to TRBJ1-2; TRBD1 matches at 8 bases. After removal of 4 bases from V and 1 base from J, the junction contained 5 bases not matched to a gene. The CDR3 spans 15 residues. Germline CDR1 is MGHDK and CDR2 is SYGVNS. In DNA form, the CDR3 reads TGTGCCAGCAGTGCACAGGGGGTCAGTAACTATGGCTACACCTTC. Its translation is CASSAQGVSNYGYTF.

The CDR3 sequence is CASSLALQPQHF. The CDR3 coding sequence is TGTGCCAGCAGTTTGGCCCTGCAGCCCCAGCATTTT. The chain has TRBV28 and TRBJ1-5; no clear D gene. The CDR3 loop spans 12 amino acids. Trimming removed 3 bases at V and 7 bases at J, with 7 bases between. Germline V gene sequence: CDR1 MDHEN, CDR2 SYDVKM.

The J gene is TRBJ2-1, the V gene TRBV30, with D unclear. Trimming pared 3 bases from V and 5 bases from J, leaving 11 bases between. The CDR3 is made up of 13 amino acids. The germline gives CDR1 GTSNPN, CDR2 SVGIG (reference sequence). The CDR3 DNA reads TGTGCCTGGAGCGACGCTAGAAACAATGAGCAGTTCTTC. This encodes CAWSDARNNEQFF. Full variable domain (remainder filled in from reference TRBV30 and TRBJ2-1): SQTIHQWPATLVQPVGSPLSLECTVEGTSNPNLYWYRQAAGRGLQLLFYSVGIGQISSEVPQNLSASRPQDRQFILSSKKLLLSDSGFYLCAWSDARNNEQFFGPGTRLTVL.

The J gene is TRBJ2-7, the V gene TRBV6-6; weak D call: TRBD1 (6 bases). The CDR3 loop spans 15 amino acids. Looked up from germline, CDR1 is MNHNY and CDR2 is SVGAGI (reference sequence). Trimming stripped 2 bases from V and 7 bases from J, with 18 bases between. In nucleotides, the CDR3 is TGTGCCAGCAGTTACGAGGGGGTAGCCCGGCGGGAGCAGTACTTC. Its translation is CASSYEGVARREQYF.

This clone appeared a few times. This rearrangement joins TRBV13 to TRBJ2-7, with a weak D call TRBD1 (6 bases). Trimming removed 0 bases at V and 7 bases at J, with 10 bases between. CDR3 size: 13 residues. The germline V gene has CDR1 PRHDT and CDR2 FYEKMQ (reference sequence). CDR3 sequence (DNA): TGTGCCAGCAGCTTAGGCAGGGGTATAGAGCAGTACTTC. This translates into CASSLGRGIEQYF.

In nucleotides, the CDR3 is TGTGCCAGCAGCCAAGCTACAGGGGGCGAAAAACTGTTTTTT. Its protein product is CASSQATGGEKLFF. The V call is TRBV3-1 (or the pseudogene TRBV3-2), the J call TRBJ1-4, with 9 bases fitting TRBD1. CDR1 is LGHDT, CDR2 YNNKEL, per germline (reference sequence). The CDR3 is made up of 14 amino acids. V dropped 1 base and J dropped 8; count of bases not matched to a gene: 2.

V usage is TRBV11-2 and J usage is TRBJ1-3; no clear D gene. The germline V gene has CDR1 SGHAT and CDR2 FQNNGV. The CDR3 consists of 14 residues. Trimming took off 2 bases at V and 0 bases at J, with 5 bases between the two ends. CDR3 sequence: CASSLRYSGNTIYF. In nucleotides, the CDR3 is TGTGCCAGCAGCTTACGCTACTCTGGAAACACCATATATTTT.

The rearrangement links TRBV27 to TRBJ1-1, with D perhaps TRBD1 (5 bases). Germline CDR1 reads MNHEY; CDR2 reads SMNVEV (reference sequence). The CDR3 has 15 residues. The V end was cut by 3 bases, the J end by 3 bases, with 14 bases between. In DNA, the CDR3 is TGTGCCAGCAGTTTTATCGCGACAGCCTACACTGAAGCTTTCTTT. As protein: CASSFIATAYTEAFF.

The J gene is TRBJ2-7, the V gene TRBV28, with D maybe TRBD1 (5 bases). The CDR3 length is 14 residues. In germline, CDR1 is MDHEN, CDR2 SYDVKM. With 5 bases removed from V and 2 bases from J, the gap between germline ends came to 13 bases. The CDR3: CASSTTGLTYEQYF. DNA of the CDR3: TGTGCCAGCAGTACAACAGGCCTCACCTACGAGCAGTACTTC.

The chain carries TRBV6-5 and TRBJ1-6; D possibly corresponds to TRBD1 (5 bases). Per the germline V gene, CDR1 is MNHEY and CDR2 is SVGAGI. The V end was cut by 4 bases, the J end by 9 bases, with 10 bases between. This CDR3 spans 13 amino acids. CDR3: CASSSYGGSPLHF. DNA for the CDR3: TGTGCCAGCAGTTCCTACGGGGGTTCACCCCTCCACTTT.

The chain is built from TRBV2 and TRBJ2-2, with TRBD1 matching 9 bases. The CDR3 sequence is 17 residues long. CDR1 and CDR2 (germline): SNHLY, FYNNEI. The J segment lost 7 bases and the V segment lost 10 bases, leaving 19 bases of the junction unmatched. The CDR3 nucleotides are TGTGCCACCCTTCGGATGGGGACAGGGACCCCAGGCGGGGAGCTGTTTTTT. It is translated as CATLRMGTGTPGGELFF.

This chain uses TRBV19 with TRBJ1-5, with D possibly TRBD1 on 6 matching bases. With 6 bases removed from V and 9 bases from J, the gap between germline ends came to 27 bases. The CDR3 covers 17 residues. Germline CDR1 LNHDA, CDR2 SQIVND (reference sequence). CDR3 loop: CASSPGGAPGVPGPQHF. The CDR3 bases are TGTGCCAGTAGCCCCGGGGGGGCTCCCGGGGTCCCGGGGCCCCAGCATTTT.

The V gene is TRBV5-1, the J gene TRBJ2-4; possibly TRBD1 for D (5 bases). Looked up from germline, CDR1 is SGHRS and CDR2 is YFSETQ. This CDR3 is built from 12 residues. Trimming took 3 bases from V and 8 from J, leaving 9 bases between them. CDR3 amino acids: CASSSQGYIQYF. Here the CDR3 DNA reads TGCGCCAGCAGCTCGCAGGGATACATTCAGTACTTC.